One sample yielded the 3 T cell receptor beta chains listed below, sequenced in a study of STAT5B mutations in CD4+ large granular lymphocyte leukemia. Sequenced by immunoSEQ multiplex PCR; TCRdb stores in-frame clones only, minus some. The sample lists some 38,000 clones; more than 70% were seen once. The sample comprised CD4+ T cells from blood buffy coats. These receptor sequences come from a human donor in good health.

This clone was observed once. The chain links TRBV29-1 to TRBJ1-4; D might be TRBD1 (6 bases). Germline CDR1 reads SQVTM; CDR2 reads ANQGSEA. This CDR3 comprises 14 residues. The ends were cut back, 6 bases at V and 7 bases at J, with 18 bases in the middle. CDR3 DNA sequence: TGCAGCGTGAGATTTACAGGGTCGATTGAAAAACTGTTTTTT. Its translation is CSVRFTGSIEKLFF.

The chain joins TRBV4-3 to TRBJ2-2, with 7 bases that match TRBD1. This CDR3 region has 15 residues. J gave up 5 bases and V 0 bases, and 3 bases lay outside the gene matches. CDR1 is LGHNA, CDR2 YSLEER, per germline. CDR3 amino acids: CASSQEGGKTGELFF. The CDR3 DNA sequence: TGCGCCAGCAGCCAAGAAGGGGGCAAGACCGGGGAGCTGTTTTTT.

This clone was recorded a few times. The chain joins TRBV4-1 to TRBJ1-1, with D uncertain. The CDR3 covers 18 residues. V lost 6 bases to trimming and J lost 0 bases, with 23 bases between them. Germline-derived CDR1 and CDR2 are MGHRA and YSYEKL. CDR3: CASSPNHSGESMNTEAFF. The DNA for the CDR3 is TGCGCCAGCAGTCCAAACCACTCGGGAGAATCCATGAACACTGAAGCTTTCTTT.